This T cell receptor beta chain was retrieved from a study of response to subunit inactivated influenza vaccine. Study observations and caveats: Each seasonal influenza vaccination recruits few new T cells, the authors suggested.

TCRdb called the RT-PCR reads again in MiXCR, with one record for every CDR3 protein. This sample has over 450,000 distinct CDR3 sequences; 10% to 15% occur once, and the top ten carry around 14%. Of note for this clonotype: Its cognate antigen is unknown.

The length of the CDR3 is 14 residues. Germline V gives CDR1 DFQATT, CDR2 SNEGSKA (reference sequence). V gave up 6 bases and J gave up 5 bases; unmatched junction bases: 12. V is TRBV20-1 and J is TRBJ2-7; 8 nucleotides align to TRBD1. The TCR was taken from a man in his fifties or sixties who received an inactivated influenza vaccine. The source was PBMCs from blood, collected roughly 45 days after vaccination. CDR3 sequence reads: CSAVPRDRLHEQYF. CDR3 DNA sequence: TGCAGTGCAGTCCCTCGGGACAGGTTACACGAGCAGTACTTC.